Following are 4 T cell receptor beta chains from one sample sequenced in a study of early T cells in non-severe SARS-CoV-2 infection. TCRdb re-called the 5' RACE reads with MiXCR, one entry per CDR3 protein. This table holds 50,000 to 75,000 distinct CDR3 sequences, 12% found once. Sample: whole blood, taken at baseline. These receptors were taken from an adult who was a healthcare worker with PCR-confirmed SARS-CoV-2 infection or an uninfected control (not recorded which). The donor label of this sample is uncertain.

In this sample, this clonotype turned up many times. This chain uses TRBV19 with TRBJ2-2; D is ambiguous. Per the germline V gene, CDR1 is LNHDA and CDR2 is SQIVND (reference sequence). V lost 9 bases, J lost 4 bases, and 15 bases lay in between. This CDR3 has 14 residues. CDR3 sequence (DNA): TGTGCCAGCACCCTCCCCGCAGGCACCGGGGAGCTGTTTTTT. It is translated as CASTLPAGTGELFF.

The chain is built from TRBV12-3 or TRBV12-4 and TRBJ1-1; D is possibly TRBD1 (6 bases). V was cut by 3 bases and J by 5 bases, with 13 bases left in between. The CDR3 length is 14 residues. DNA of the CDR3: TGTGCCAGCAGTTTCGGGCGGAGGGGGACTGAAGCTTTCTTT. It translates to CASSFGRRGTEAFF.

This clonotype was detected only a few times. This chain uses TRBV20-1 with TRBJ2-3; 8 nucleotides align to TRBD1. CDR1 DFQATT and CDR2 SNEGSKA come from the germline V gene (reference sequence). After removal of 3 bases from V and 0 bases from J, the junction contained 5 bases not matched to a gene. CDR3 length: 15 residues. This CDR3 reads CSARAGGASTDTQYF. The CDR3 coding sequence is TGCAGTGCTAGGGCAGGGGGCGCGAGCACAGATACGCAGTATTTT.

The chain employs TRBV30 and TRBJ2-7; D may be TRBD2 (5 bases). V dropped 5 bases and J dropped 2 bases, with 19 bases sitting between them. CDR1 is GTSNPN and CDR2 is SVGIG in the germline V gene (reference sequence). The CDR3 runs 15 residues. CDR3 in DNA: TGTGCCTGGGGCAGTACGGGATCGCTTACCTACGAGCAGTACTTC. Translating gives CAWGSTGSLTYEQYF. Full variable domain (missing parts from reference TRBV30 and TRBJ2-7): SQTIHQWPATLVQPVGSPLSLECTVEGTSNPNLYWYRQAAGRGLQLLFYSVGIGQISSEVPQNLSASRPQDRQFILSSKKLLLSDSGFYLCAWGSTGSLTYEQYFGPGTRLTVT.